This T cell receptor beta chain was recovered during a study of PD-L1 blockade in urothelial cancer. The V gene's germline CDR1 is LNHDA and CDR2 SQIVND (reference sequence). The CDR3 loop spans 15 amino acids. Deletions cut 1 base from V and 4 bases from J, with 13 bases between. Repertoires were generated with immunoSEQ multiplex PCR, while TCRdb's copy carries only in-frame clones and drops some. Of around 87,000 clones listed, 83% are singletons. This sample's time point: peripheral blood 6 weeks after treatment start. This TCR was sampled from an older man with urothelial cancer. The chain combines TRBV19 with TRBJ1-2; D is perhaps TRBD1 (5 bases). Sequencing was performed on PBMCs, taken around atezolizumab (anti-PD-L1) treatment. CDR3 bases: TGTGCCAGTAGTATAGTGGGGGGAGGCGCCTATGGCTACACCTTC. Protein sequence: CASSIVGGGAYGYTF.